This section outlines one TCR beta chain sequence together with its context. This record comes from a study of T cells after yellow fever vaccination. One entry per CDR3 protein, called by TCRdb with MiXCR from the 5' RACE reads. The table includes 300,000 to 400,000 distinct CDR3 sequences, roughly 4.3% detected once. The junction had 5 bases not matched to a gene; V was cut back by 0 bases and J by 0 bases. Germline loops: CDR1 DFQATT, CDR2 SNEGSKA (reference sequence). This CDR3 comprises 16 residues. This receptor was identified in a man between 18 and 29 years old who received the YFV17D yellow fever vaccine. V usage is TRBV20-1 and J usage is TRBJ2-5; 9 positions agree with TRBD2. This sample comprised PBMCs, obtained 5 days after the yellow fever booster vaccination. The DNA of the CDR3 is TGCAGTGCTAGAGATCCGGCTAGCGGGGACCAAGAGACCCAGTACTTC. Protein product: CSARDPASGDQETQYF.